The rows below give T cell receptor beta chains drawn from one sample of a study of cytomegalovirus exposure and HLA in healthy donors. The protocol was immunoSEQ multiplex PCR, while the TCRdb copy is restricted to in-frame clones and leaves out a portion. This table holds roughly 110,000 clones, 80% to 90% found once. Sequenced material: PBMCs. Receptors were obtained from a man aged 45-60 years in good health and CMV-seronegative. The CDR3 runs from the conserved cysteine through the conserved F or W. Each record gives: CDR3 DNA, CDR3 protein, D gene, clone size, J gene, V gene. D genes are given only for firm matches. Clone size is shown for a subset of rows, as once, few, many or a class of expanded clone.

DNA: TGCAGTGCTGGACTACAAGAGACCCAGTACTTC
CDR3: CSAGLQETQYF
D: -
size: -
J: TRBJ2-5
V: TRBV20-1

DNA: TGCGCCAGCAGCTTGGAAGCAGGGCCGAGCTCCTACAATGAGCAGTTCTTC
CDR3: CASSLEAGPSSYNEQFF
D: -
size: -
J: TRBJ2-1
V: TRBV5-1

DNA: TGTGCCAGCAGTGACTCGACGGACGGGGGGACCTACAATGAGCAGTTCTTC
CDR3: CASSDSTDGGTYNEQFF
D: TRBD2
size: few
J: TRBJ2-1
V: TRBV6-4

DNA: TGTGCCAGTAGTTTCTCAGGGCCCCGTGAGCCCCAGCATTTT
CDR3: CASSFSGPREPQHF
D: -
size: once
J: TRBJ1-5
V: TRBV19

DNA: TGTGCCAGCAGGGGTGAAGGAATGACAGGGGTCACTGAAGCTTTCTTT
CDR3: CASRGEGMTGVTEAFF
D: TRBD1
size: -
J: TRBJ1-1
V: TRBV25-1

DNA: TGTGCCAGCAGTGAAGTAACGGACACTGAAGCTTTCTTT
CDR3: CASSEVTDTEAFF
D: -
size: -
J: TRBJ1-1
V: TRBV6-1

DNA: TGTGCCTGGAGTCAGGACAGTGAGGCTAACTATGGCTACACCTTC
CDR3: CAWSQDSEANYGYTF
D: -
size: -
J: TRBJ1-2
V: TRBV30

DNA: TGTGCCAGCAGCCCTAATGCGACTAGGATAGGCAAAAACATTCAGTACTTC
CDR3: CASSPNATRIGKNIQYF
D: -
size: -
J: TRBJ2-4
V: TRBV5-5

DNA: TGCGCCAGCAGCGACTGGGGGGATCAGCCCCAGCATTTT
CDR3: CASSDWGDQPQHF
D: -
size: -
J: TRBJ1-5
V: TRBV5-1

DNA: TGCGCCAGCAGCTTGCCCTCGATCAACCGGGACAGGGGGCTTGGAAGGTCCTACGAGCAGTACTTC
CDR3: CASSLPSINRDRGLGRSYEQYF
D: TRBD1
size: -
J: TRBJ2-7
V: TRBV5-1

DNA: TGCGCCAGCAGCACCGGACAGGGAACCGACGCCGGGGAGCTGTTTTTT
CDR3: CASSTGQGTDAGELFF
D: TRBD1
size: -
J: TRBJ2-2
V: TRBV5-1

DNA: TGTGCCAGCAGCCCCGTTCCTTCCTATGGCTACACCTTC
CDR3: CASSPVPSYGYTF
D: -
size: -
J: TRBJ1-2
V: TRBV28

DNA: TGTGCCACCAGCAGAGTCCAGCGGGGGAACACCGGGGAGCTGTTTTTT
CDR3: CATSRVQRGNTGELFF
D: TRBD2
size: -
J: TRBJ2-2
V: TRBV15

DNA: TGTGCCAGCGGCCTGGGCAGGGCTACCACTGAAGCTTTCTTT
CDR3: CASGLGRATTEAFF
D: -
size: -
J: TRBJ1-1
V: TRBV7-2

DNA: TGCGCCAGCAGCTCGAGGAAGTGGTCGGGTTTTGACACTGAAGCTTTCTTT
CDR3: CASSSRKWSGFDTEAFF
D: -
size: -
J: TRBJ1-1
V: TRBV5-1

DNA: TGTGCCAGCAGTTCATCCCGGCGGGGGAGGGATGGTGAGCAGTTCTTC
CDR3: CASSSSRRGRDGEQFF
D: TRBD2
size: -
J: TRBJ2-1
V: TRBV5-6

DNA: TGTGCCAGCAGCCCGGGACTACACAATGAGCAGTTCTTC
CDR3: CASSPGLHNEQFF
D: TRBD2
size: -
J: TRBJ2-1
V: TRBV6-6

DNA: TGTGCCAGCAGCGGAACAGGGATAGGGTACAATGAGCAGTTCTTC
CDR3: CASSGTGIGYNEQFF
D: -
size: few
J: TRBJ2-1
V: TRBV28

DNA: TGTGCCTGGGGAGGACAGGTCAACACTGAAGCTTTCTTT
CDR3: CAWGGQVNTEAFF
D: TRBD1
size: -
J: TRBJ1-1
V: TRBV30

DNA: TGCGCCAGCTCACGGGAGGAGGGACTCCCGACCCAGTACTTC
CDR3: CASSREEGLPTQYF
D: TRBD2
size: -
J: TRBJ2-5
V: TRBV5-1

DNA: TGTGCCAGCAGCCGACTGATCATCACAGATACGCAGTATTTT
CDR3: CASSRLIITDTQYF
D: -
size: -
J: TRBJ2-3
V: TRBV11-2

DNA: TGTGCCAGCAGCTTGCAAGCAACAGTCTACGAGCAGTACTTC
CDR3: CASSLQATVYEQYF
D: -
size: -
J: TRBJ2-7
V: TRBV5-5

DNA: TGTGCCAGCAGCGCCACAGGGACAGGGTCATCCCCCACCCTCCACTTT
CDR3: CASSATGTGSSPTLHF
D: TRBD1
size: -
J: TRBJ1-6
V: TRBV5-8

DNA: TGTGCCAGCAGCCAAGAGCCGGGACAGGGTTATGAAAAACTGTTTTTT
CDR3: CASSQEPGQGYEKLFF
D: TRBD1
size: -
J: TRBJ1-4
V: TRBV4-2

DNA: TGTGCCAGCAGCTTAGGGCTAGCGGGGGAAGAGACCCAGTACTTC
CDR3: CASSLGLAGEETQYF
D: TRBD2
size: -
J: TRBJ2-5
V: TRBV7-2

DNA: TGTGCCAGCAGTTCGTGGGTCGACAGGGGGTACTCACCCCTCCACTTT
CDR3: CASSSWVDRGYSPLHF
D: TRBD1
size: -
J: TRBJ1-6
V: TRBV27

DNA: TGTGCCAGCGGTACGACTAGCGGGGTCCAAGAGACCCAGTACTTC
CDR3: CASGTTSGVQETQYF
D: TRBD2
size: -
J: TRBJ2-5
V: TRBV6-6